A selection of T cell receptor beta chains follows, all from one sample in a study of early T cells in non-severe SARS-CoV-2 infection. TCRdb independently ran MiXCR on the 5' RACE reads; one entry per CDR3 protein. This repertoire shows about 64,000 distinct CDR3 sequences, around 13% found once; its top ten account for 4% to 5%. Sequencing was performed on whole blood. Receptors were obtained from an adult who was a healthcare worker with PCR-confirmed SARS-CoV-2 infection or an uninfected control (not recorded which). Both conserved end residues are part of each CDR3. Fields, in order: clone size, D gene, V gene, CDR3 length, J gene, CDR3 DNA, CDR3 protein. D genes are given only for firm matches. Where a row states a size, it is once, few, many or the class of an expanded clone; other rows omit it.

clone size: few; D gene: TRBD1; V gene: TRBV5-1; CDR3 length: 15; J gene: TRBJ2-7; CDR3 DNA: TGCGCCAGCAGCCCGGGTGCACAGGGGGCGTACGAGCAGTACTTC; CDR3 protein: CASSPGAQGAYEQYF
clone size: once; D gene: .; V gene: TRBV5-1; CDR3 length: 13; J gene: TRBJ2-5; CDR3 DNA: TGCGCCAGCAGCTTGGCTCCGGGAGAGACCCAGTACTTC; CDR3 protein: CASSLAPGETQYF
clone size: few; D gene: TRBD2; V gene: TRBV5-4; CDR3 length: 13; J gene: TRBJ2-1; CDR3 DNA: TGTGCCAGCAGCAACCCTAGCGGCAATGAGCAGTTCTTC; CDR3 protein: CASSNPSGNEQFF
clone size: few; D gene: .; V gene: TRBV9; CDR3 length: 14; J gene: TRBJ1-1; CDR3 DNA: TGTGCCAGCAGCGTACATGGCGTGGGCACTGAAGCTTTCTTT; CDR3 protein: CASSVHGVGTEAFF
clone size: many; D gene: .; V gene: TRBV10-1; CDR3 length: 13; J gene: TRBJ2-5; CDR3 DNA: TGCGCCAGCAGTGATACTTCTGTGGAGACCCAGTACTTC; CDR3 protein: CASSDTSVETQYF
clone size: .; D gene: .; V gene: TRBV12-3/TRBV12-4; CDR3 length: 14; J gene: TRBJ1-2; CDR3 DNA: TGTGCCAGCAGTTTAGCGCGAGGGAACTATGGCTACACCTTC; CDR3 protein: CASSLARGNYGYTF
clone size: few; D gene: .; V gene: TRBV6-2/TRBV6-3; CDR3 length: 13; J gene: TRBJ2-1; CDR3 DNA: TGTGCCAGCAGTTATGTGGGCGAAAATGAGCAGTTCTTC; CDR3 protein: CASSYVGENEQFF
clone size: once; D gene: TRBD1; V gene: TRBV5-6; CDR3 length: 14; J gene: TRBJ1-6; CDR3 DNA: TGTGCCAGCAGCACCCTCGACAGGGATTCACCCCTCCACTTT; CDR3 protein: CASSTLDRDSPLHF
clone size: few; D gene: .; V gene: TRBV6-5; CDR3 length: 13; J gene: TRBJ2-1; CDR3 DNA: TGTGCCAGCAGTTACTCGAGTGGCAATGAGCAGTTCTTC; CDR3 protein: CASSYSSGNEQFF
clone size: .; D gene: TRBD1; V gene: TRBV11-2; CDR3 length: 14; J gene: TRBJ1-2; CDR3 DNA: TGTGCCAGCAGCTTAAGGCAACAGGGGTATGGCTACACCTTC; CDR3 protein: CASSLRQQGYGYTF
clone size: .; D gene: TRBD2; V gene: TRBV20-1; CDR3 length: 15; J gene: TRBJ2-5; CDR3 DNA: TGCAGTGCCATGGATTCTAGCGGGGGGGACGAGACCCAGTACTTC; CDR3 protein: CSAMDSSGGDETQYF
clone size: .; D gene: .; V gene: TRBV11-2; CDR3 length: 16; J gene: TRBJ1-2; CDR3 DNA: TGTGCCAGCAGCCGAATAGGAAAGGGGATTAACTATGGCTACACCTTC; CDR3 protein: CASSRIGKGINYGYTF